These 20 T cell receptor beta chains came from one sample sequenced in a study of OX40 agonist ivuxolimab in advanced cancers. Produced via immunoSEQ multiplex PCR; TCRdb's table is partial and in-frame only. The table includes roughly 75,000 clones, just over 85% detected once. Sequencing used CD4+ or CD8+ T cells sorted from blood, obtained in a trial of the OX40 agonist ivuxolimab. The receptors shown here come from an adult with an advanced solid tumor such as melanoma, head and neck, liver or kidney cancer.

This chain joins TRBV5-1 and TRBJ1-2; D call uncertain. CDR3 length: 14 residues. V was shortened by 1 base and J by 2 bases, with 9 bases between the two germline ends. CDR1 and CDR2 (germline): SGHRS, YFSETQ. CDR3 region: CASSLLGGNYGYTF. CDR3 bases: TGCGCCAGCAGCTTGCTGGGTGGGAACTATGGCTACACCTTC.

This clone was detected once. J is TRBJ1-1 and V is TRBV19, with D uncertain. The germline V gene has CDR1 LNHDA and CDR2 SQIVND (reference sequence). This CDR3 comprises 13 residues. Trimming removed 6 bases from V and 1 base from J, with 9 bases in between. The DNA for the CDR3 is TGTGCCAGTAGACCCCAGGAGAACACTGAAGCTTTCTTT. Translated, it gives CASRPQENTEAFF.

CDR3 DNA sequence: TGTGCCAGCAGCCGAGGACTAGCGGGAGCCTACGAGCAGTACTTC. It codes for CASSRGLAGAYEQYF. The chain couples TRBV7-2 to TRBJ2-7; 13 bases map to TRBD2. The V and J ends lost 5 bases and 2 bases, in that order; junction bases with no gene match: 3. The CDR3 loop spans 15 amino acids. CDR1 SGHTA and CDR2 FQGNSA come from the germline V gene.

The V and J genes are TRBV5-1 and TRBJ1-1, with 10 bases fitting TRBD1. The J segment lost 7 bases and the V segment lost 4 bases, leaving 4 bases of the junction unmatched. Germline V lookup: CDR1 SGHRS, CDR2 YFSETQ. This CDR3 spans 13 amino acids. The CDR3 here is CASSTGQGVEAFF. As DNA, the CDR3 is TGCGCCAGCAGCACCGGACAGGGGGTTGAAGCTTTCTTT. Complete variable domain (other parts from reference TRBV5-1 and TRBJ1-1): KAGVTQTPRYLIKTRGQQVTLSCSPISGHRSVSWYQQTPGQGLQFLFEYFSETQRNKGNFPGRFSGRQFSNSRSEMNVSTLELGDSALYLCASSTGQGVEAFFGQGTRLTVV.

The chain is built from TRBV6-5 and TRBJ2-1; 11 nucleotides match TRBD2. The CDR3 runs to 15 residues. J was trimmed by 4 bases and V by 5 bases; bases with no gene match: 4. Germline CDR1 is MNHEY and CDR2 is SVGAGI. The CDR3 DNA is TGTGCCAGCAGTCCCACTAGCGGGGGATACAATGAGCAGTTCTTC. Encoded protein: CASSPTSGGYNEQFF.

A single count supports this clone. The junction and the germline gene differ at one end; a read error may be behind it. The chain carries TRBV7-7 and TRBJ2-3, with D possibly matching TRBD2 (6 bases). CDR1 SSHAT and CDR2 FNYEAQ come from the germline V gene (reference sequence). This CDR3 region has 14 residues. DNA of the CDR3: TGTGCTAGCAGCCCCGGCGGGACTGGGGATACGCAGTATTTT. Translation: CASSPGGTGDTQYF.

The chain carries TRBV4-1 and TRBJ1-5; D unresolved. Per germline, CDR1 MGHRA and CDR2 YSYEKL. The CDR3 runs 15 residues. The ends were cut back, 1 base at V and 5 bases at J, with 12 bases in the middle. This CDR3 reads CASSQVWQLDQPQHF. CDR3 in DNA: TGCGCCAGCAGCCAAGTTTGGCAGTTAGATCAGCCCCAGCATTTT.

V gene TRBV29-1 combines with J gene TRBJ1-2; D gene unclear. This CDR3 spans 11 amino acids. V lost 5 bases, J lost 7 bases, and 11 bases lay in between. The germline gives CDR1 SQVTM, CDR2 ANQGSEA. The CDR3 loop reads CSVKGRRGYTF. DNA for the CDR3: TGCAGCGTTAAAGGGAGGCGTGGCTACACCTTC. Together with reference TRBV29-1 and TRBJ1-2, the CDR3 gives the full variable domain: SAVISQKPSRDICQRGTSLTIQCQVDSQVTMMFWYRQQPGQSLTLIATANQGSEATYESGFVIDKFPISRPNLTFSTLTVSNMSPEDSSIYLCSVKGRRGYTFGSGTRLTVV.

This chain joins TRBV11-2 and TRBJ1-2, with a tentative D call TRBD1 (5 bases). V was trimmed by 3 bases and J by 4 bases, leaving 9 bases between them. Germline lookup yields CDR1 SGHAT and CDR2 FQNNGV. The CDR3 has 13 amino acids. This CDR3 reads CASSFGGGYGYTF. CDR3 nucleotides: TGTGCCAGCAGCTTTGGGGGGGGCTATGGCTACACCTTC.

This clone has just a few counts. The chain has TRBV19 and TRBJ1-4, with D maybe TRBD1 (5 bases). The V end was cut by 5 bases, the J end by 1 base, with 11 bases between. Looked up from germline, CDR1 is LNHDA and CDR2 is SQIVND (reference sequence). The CDR3 length is 15 residues. CDR3 DNA: TGTGCCAGTAGTTTACAGGCCCGAACTAATGAAAAACTGTTTTTT. Protein: CASSLQARTNEKLFF.

The chain employs TRBV4-2 and TRBJ1-1; 9 bases fit TRBD1. The CDR3 sequence is 16 residues long. Germline CDR1 is LGHNA and CDR2 is YNFKEQ. With 0 bases clipped from V and 4 bases from J, the junction kept 6 bases outside the gene matches. This CDR3 reads CASSQDYWTGATEAFF. For the CDR3, the DNA is TGTGCCAGCAGCCAAGATTATTGGACAGGGGCCACTGAAGCTTTCTTT.

The V gene is TRBV18, the J gene TRBJ2-2, with D hard to call. CDR1 and CDR2 from the germline V gene are KGHSH and LQKENI. V dropped 0 bases and J dropped 3 bases, with 8 bases sitting between them. This CDR3 contains 15 residues. CDR3 in amino acids: CASSPPNKYTGELFF. As DNA, the CDR3 is TGTGCCAGCTCACCACCCAACAAATACACCGGGGAGCTGTTTTTT.

This rearrangement joins TRBV9 to TRBJ1-6; D gene unclear. Germline values: CDR1 SGDLS, CDR2 YYNGEE. Trimming shortened V by 4 bases and J by 4 bases, and 9 bases separated the two germline ends. The length of the CDR3 is 14 residues. CDR3 DNA: TGTGCCAGCAGCCCCACGGGGTATAATTCACCCCTCCACTTT. This encodes CASSPTGYNSPLHF.

This clone occurred a few times. The J gene is TRBJ2-1, the V gene TRBV11-3; D may be TRBD2 (6 bases). Looked up from germline, CDR1 is SGHNT and CDR2 is YENEEA. V was pared by 1 base and J by 8 bases, with 15 bases between. This CDR3 contains 15 residues. For the CDR3, the DNA is TGTGCCAGCAGCTTAGCCAAGGCCCCTAGCGATGAGCAGTTCTTC. Translating it yields CASSLAKAPSDEQFF.

V usage is TRBV6-1 and J usage is TRBJ1-1; D gene uncertain. The germline CDR1 and CDR2 sequences are MNHNS and SASEGT. The CDR3 length is 16 residues. Trimming shortened V by 1 base and J by 0 bases, and 12 bases separated the two germline ends. The DNA for the CDR3 is TGTGCCAGCAGTGAAGGGGTTGGCAGACTGAACACTGAAGCTTTCTTT. Residues: CASSEGVGRLNTEAFF.

The chain joins TRBV9 to TRBJ2-2; the D gene is possibly TRBD2 (6 bases). The CDR3 is 18 residues long. Germline CDR1 and CDR2: SGDLS and YYNGEE. V was shortened by 1 base and J by 0 bases, with 16 bases between the two germline ends. The CDR3 nucleotides are TGTGCCAGCAGCGTACCCGGGGGAGCGCCCGCGAACACCGGGGAGCTGTTTTTT. This codes for CASSVPGGAPANTGELFF.

The chain carries TRBV5-1 and TRBJ2-4, with TRBD2 as a possible D gene (5 bases). Trimming pared 7 bases from V and 1 base from J, leaving 15 bases between. CDR1 and CDR2 (germline): SGHRS, YFSETQ. The CDR3 has 15 amino acids. In nucleotides, the CDR3 is TGCGCCAGCCGACTATCGTTAGTGGCCAAAAACATTCAGTACTTC. Its translation is CASRLSLVAKNIQYF. Full variable domain (outside the CDR3, taken from reference TRBV5-1 and TRBJ2-4): KAGVTQTPRYLIKTRGQQVTLSCSPISGHRSVSWYQQTPGQGLQFLFEYFSETQRNKGNFPGRFSGRQFSNSRSEMNVSTLELGDSALYLCASRLSLVAKNIQYFGAGTRLSVL.

The chain combines TRBV6-1 with TRBJ2-3, with D possibly being TRBD1 (6 bases). V lost 6 bases and J 8 bases, leaving 21 bases between the germline ends. This CDR3 is 15 amino acids long. CDR1 is MNHNS and CDR2 is SASEGT in the germline V gene. The CDR3 here is CASSVRRTALLTQYF. CDR3 DNA: TGTGCCAGCAGCGTTCGGAGGACAGCTCTACTTACGCAGTATTTT.

The gene calls are TRBV7-2 and TRBJ2-3, with 9 bases identical to TRBD2. The CDR3 consists of 16 residues. V shed 1 base, J shed 11 bases, and the junction held 13 bases outside the gene matches. CDR1 SGHTA and CDR2 FQGNSA come from the germline V gene. The CDR3 loop is CASSLVGLAGPPRQYF. The CDR3 coding sequence is TGTGCCAGCAGCTTAGTAGGTCTAGCGGGACCTCCGCGGCAGTATTTT.

The V and J genes are TRBV25-1 and TRBJ2-7; D uncertain. V was clipped by 0 bases and J by 9 bases, with 12 bases between them. This CDR3 is 13 amino acids long. The germline CDR1 and CDR2 sequences are MGHDK and SYGVNS. The CDR3 reads CASSEYYRPAQYF. The DNA of the CDR3 is TGTGCCAGCAGTGAATATTACCGACCGGCGCAGTACTTC.